These 8 T cell receptor beta chains share one sample of origin, sequenced in a study of blood T cell repertoires in COVID-19. The protocol was immunoSEQ multiplex PCR, while the TCRdb copy is restricted to in-frame clones and leaves out a portion. The data show about 400,000 clones, around 89% seen once. Sequences were obtained from peripheral blood. The receptors come from a man in his forties or fifties with acute or convalescent COVID-19.

As for this clone: Other nucleotide sequences from this sample produce the same CDR3. This chain connects TRBV27 to TRBJ2-7, with unresolved D. Germline CDR1 MNHEY, CDR2 SMNVEV (reference sequence). V shed 1 base and J shed 3 bases, with 7 bases lying between them. The CDR3 sequence is 13 residues long. The CDR3 spells CASSLFGGYEQYF. The CDR3 DNA sequence: TGTGCCAGCAGTTTATTCGGTGGCTACGAGCAGTACTTC.

V gene TRBV10-3 combines with J gene TRBJ2-1; 8 bases line up with TRBD2. The V segment lost 6 bases and the J segment 1 base; nucleotides outside the gene matches: 5. CDR3 size: 15 residues. Per the germline V gene, CDR1 is ENHRY and CDR2 is SYGVKD. The CDR3 coding sequence is TGTGCCATCAGGGATAGCGGGAATTCCTACAATGAGCAGTTCTTC. This translates into CAIRDSGNSYNEQFF.

This clone was found once. The CDR3 DNA reads TGCGCCAGCAGCCAGGATGGGCGAGCGGGGGGAGATACGCAGTATTTT. Translating it yields CASSQDGRAGGDTQYF. V usage is TRBV4-3 and J usage is TRBJ2-3, with 9 bases identical to TRBD2. The CDR3 covers 16 residues. Germline trimming cut 3 bases from V and 5 bases from J; bases unmatched to any gene: 9. CDR1 LGHNA and CDR2 YSLEER come from the germline V gene.

This chain joins TRBV7-9 and TRBJ1-3; TRBD1 is a possible D gene (6 bases). V was trimmed by 1 base and J by 3 bases, leaving 10 bases between them. CDR1 is SEHNR and CDR2 is FQNEAQ in the germline V gene (reference sequence). This CDR3 is 15 amino acids long. The CDR3 bases are TGTGCCAGCAGCTTAGACAGGGTATTTGGAAACACCATATATTTT. It yields the protein CASSLDRVFGNTIYF.

This sequence joins TRBV18 and TRBJ2-3; 7 nucleotides match TRBD2. J was trimmed by 4 bases and V by 5 bases; bases with no gene match: 12. CDR3 length: 16 amino acids. The germline gives CDR1 KGHSH, CDR2 LQKENI. The CDR3 nucleotides are TGTGCCAGCTCAACCTTCGCGGGGGAAAGCTCAGATACGCAGTATTTT. Protein product: CASSTFAGESSDTQYF.

CDR3 protein: CAWTLQGPLTLKLLGNEAFF. As DNA, the CDR3 is TGTGCCTGGACCTTACAGGGGCCACTAACACTGAAGCTTTTGGGGAATGAAGCTTTCTTT. The chain combines TRBV30 with TRBJ1-1, with 7 bases lining up with TRBD1. Germline CDR1 reads GTSNPN; CDR2 reads SVGIG (reference sequence). The trim removed 4 bases at V and 7 bases at J, leaving 30 bases unmatched. The CDR3 covers 20 residues.

Only a few counts were recorded for this clone. This chain links TRBV6-5 with TRBJ1-2; D is unclear. V was cut by 2 bases and J by 4 bases, with 14 bases left in between. Germline lookup yields CDR1 MNHEY and CDR2 SVGAGI. The CDR3 totals 15 residues. The CDR3 DNA is TGTGCCAGCAGTTACGCTGGAGAACACACCTATGGCTACACCTTC. This gives the protein CASSYAGEHTYGYTF.

This rearrangement joins TRBV18 to TRBJ2-1; 10 positions agree with TRBD2. Germline V CDR1 and CDR2: KGHSH, LQKENI. Unmatched junction bases numbered 6, after V lost 2 bases and J lost 8 bases. The CDR3 runs 15 residues. The chain's CDR3 is CASSPVRLAGDEQFF. The CDR3 nucleotides are TGTGCCAGCTCACCAGTGAGACTAGCGGGCGATGAGCAGTTCTTC. Full variable domain (remainder filled in from reference TRBV18 and TRBJ2-1): NAGVMQNPRHLVRRRGQEARLRCSPMKGHSHVYWYRQLPEEGLKFMVYLQKENIIDESGMPKERFSAEFPKEGPSILRIQQVVRGDSAAYFCASSPVRLAGDEQFFGPGTRLTVL.